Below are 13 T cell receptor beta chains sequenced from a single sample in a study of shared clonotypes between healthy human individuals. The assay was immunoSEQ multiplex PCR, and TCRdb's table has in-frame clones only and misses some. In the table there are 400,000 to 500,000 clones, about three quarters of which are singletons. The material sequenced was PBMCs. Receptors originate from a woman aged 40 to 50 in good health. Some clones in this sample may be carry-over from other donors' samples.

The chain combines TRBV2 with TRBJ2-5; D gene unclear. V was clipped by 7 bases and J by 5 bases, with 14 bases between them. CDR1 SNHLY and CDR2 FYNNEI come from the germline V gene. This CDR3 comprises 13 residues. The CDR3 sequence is CASTSLVGETQYF. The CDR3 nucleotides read TGTGCCAGCACCTCCCTAGTGGGGGAGACCCAGTACTTC.

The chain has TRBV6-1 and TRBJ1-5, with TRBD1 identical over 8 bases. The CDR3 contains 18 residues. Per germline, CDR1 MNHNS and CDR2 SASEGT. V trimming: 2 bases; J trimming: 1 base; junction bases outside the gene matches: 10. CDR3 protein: CASSELGQGGLSNQPQHF. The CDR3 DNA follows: TGTGCCAGCAGTGAATTAGGACAGGGCGGATTAAGCAATCAGCCCCAGCATTTT.

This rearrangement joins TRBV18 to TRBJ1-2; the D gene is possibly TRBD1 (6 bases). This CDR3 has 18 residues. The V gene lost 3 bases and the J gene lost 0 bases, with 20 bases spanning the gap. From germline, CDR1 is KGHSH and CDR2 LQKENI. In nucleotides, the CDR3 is TGTGCCAGCTCACCGGCAGGGGCCCTTTTAGACGCTAACTATGGCTACACCTTC. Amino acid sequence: CASSPAGALLDANYGYTF.

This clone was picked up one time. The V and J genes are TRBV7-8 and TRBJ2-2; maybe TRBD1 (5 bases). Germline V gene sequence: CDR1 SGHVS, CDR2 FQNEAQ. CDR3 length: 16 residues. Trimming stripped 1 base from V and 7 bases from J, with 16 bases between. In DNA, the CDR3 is TGTGCCAGCAGCTTAGAGGTCGTCAGGGCGGACGGGGAGCTGTTTTTT. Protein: CASSLEVVRADGELFF.

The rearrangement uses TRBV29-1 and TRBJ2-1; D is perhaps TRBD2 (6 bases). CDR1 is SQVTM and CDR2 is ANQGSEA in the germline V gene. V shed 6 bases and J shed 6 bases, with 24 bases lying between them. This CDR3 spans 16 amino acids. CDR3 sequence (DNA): TGCAGCGTGGGGCAGGGCACCGGAGGGGTAATCAATGAGCAGTTCTTC. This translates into CSVGQGTGGVINEQFF.

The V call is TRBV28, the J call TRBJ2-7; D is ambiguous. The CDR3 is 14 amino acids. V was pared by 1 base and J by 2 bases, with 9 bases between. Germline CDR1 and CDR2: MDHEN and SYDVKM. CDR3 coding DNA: TGTGCCAGCAGTTTATATCCGGGTCCCTACGAGCAGTACTTC. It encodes CASSLYPGPYEQYF. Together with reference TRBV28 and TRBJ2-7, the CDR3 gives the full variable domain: DVKVTQSSRYLVKRTGEKVFLECVQDMDHENMFWYRQDPGLGLRLIYFSYDVKMKEKGDIPEGYSVSREKKERFSLILESASTNQTSMYLCASSLYPGPYEQYFGPGTRLTVT.

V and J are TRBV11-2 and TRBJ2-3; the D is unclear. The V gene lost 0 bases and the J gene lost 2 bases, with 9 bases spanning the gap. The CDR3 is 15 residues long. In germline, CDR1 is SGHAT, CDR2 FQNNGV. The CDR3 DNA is TGTGCCAGCAGCTTAGAGGGGAAACTCACAGATACGCAGTATTTT. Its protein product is CASSLEGKLTDTQYF.

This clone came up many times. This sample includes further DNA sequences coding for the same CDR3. The CDR3 loop is CATSRDPGPQETQYF. CDR3 DNA sequence: TGTGCCACCAGCAGAGATCCCGGGCCTCAAGAGACCCAGTACTTC. The gene calls are TRBV15 and TRBJ2-5; D is uncertain. The CDR3 covers 15 residues. Germline V CDR1 and CDR2: LNHNV, YYDKDF (reference sequence). V was shortened by 0 bases and J by 2 bases, with 10 bases between the two germline ends. Together with reference TRBV15 and TRBJ2-5, the CDR3 gives the full variable domain: DAMVIQNPRYQVTQFGKPVTLSCSQTLNHNVMYWYQQKSSQAPKLLFHYYDKDFNNEADTPDNFQSRRPNTSFCFLDIRSPGLGDTAMYLCATSRDPGPQETQYFGPGTRLLVL.

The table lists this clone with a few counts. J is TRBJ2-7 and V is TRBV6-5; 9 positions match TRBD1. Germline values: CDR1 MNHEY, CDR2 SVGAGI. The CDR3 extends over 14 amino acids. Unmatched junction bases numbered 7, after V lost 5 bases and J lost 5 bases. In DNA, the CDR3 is TGTGCCAGCAGTAAGGACAGGGGTCCCCACGAGCAGTACTTC. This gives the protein CASSKDRGPHEQYF.

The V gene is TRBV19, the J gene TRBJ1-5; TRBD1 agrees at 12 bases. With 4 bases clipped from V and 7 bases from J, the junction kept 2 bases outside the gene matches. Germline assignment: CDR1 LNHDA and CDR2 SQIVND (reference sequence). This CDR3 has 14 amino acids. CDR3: CASSTGTGGQPQHF. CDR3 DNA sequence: TGTGCCAGTAGTACCGGGACAGGGGGCCAGCCCCAGCATTTT.

CDR3 coding DNA: TGTGCCAGCAGATGGAGCGGGAGGGACCAAGAGACCCAGTACTTC. Amino acids: CASRWSGRDQETQYF. This sequence joins TRBV28 and TRBJ2-5; 10 nucleotides line up with TRBD2. V lost 6 bases and J lost 0; bases outside the gene matches: 4. CDR1 MDHEN and CDR2 SYDVKM come from the germline V gene. The CDR3 runs to 15 residues. Drawing the rest from reference TRBV28 and TRBJ2-5, the complete variable domain is DVKVTQSSRYLVKRTGEKVFLECVQDMDHENMFWYRQDPGLGLRLIYFSYDVKMKEKGDIPEGYSVSREKKERFSLILESASTNQTSMYLCASRWSGRDQETQYFGPGTRLLVL.

CDR3 DNA sequence: TGTGCCAGCACCCAAGGCCCATACGAGCAGTACTTC. Translated, it gives CASTQGPYEQYF. This sequence joins TRBV28 and TRBJ2-7, with D hard to call. CDR1 and CDR2 (germline): MDHEN, SYDVKM. V shed 7 bases and J shed 4 bases, with 11 bases lying between them. CDR3 length: 12 amino acids.

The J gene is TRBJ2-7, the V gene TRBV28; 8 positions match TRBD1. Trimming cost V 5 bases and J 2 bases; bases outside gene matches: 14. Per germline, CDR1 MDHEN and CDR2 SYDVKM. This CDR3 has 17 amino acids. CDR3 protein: CASSLKLGQALTYEQYF. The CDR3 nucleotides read TGTGCCAGCAGTCTGAAGCTGGGACAGGCCCTCACCTACGAGCAGTACTTC.